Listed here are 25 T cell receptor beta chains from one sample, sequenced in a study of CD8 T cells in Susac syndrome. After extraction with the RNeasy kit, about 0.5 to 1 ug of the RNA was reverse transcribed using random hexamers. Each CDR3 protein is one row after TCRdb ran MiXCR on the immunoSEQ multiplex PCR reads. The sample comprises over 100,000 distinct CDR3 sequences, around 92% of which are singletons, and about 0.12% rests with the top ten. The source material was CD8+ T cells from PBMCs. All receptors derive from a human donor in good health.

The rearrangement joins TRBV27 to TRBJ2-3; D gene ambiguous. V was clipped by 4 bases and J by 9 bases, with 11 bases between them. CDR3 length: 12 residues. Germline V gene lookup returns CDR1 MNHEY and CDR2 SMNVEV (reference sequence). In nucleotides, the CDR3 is TGTGCCAGCAGTTCTCCGGAGCTGACGCAGTATTTT. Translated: CASSSPELTQYF.

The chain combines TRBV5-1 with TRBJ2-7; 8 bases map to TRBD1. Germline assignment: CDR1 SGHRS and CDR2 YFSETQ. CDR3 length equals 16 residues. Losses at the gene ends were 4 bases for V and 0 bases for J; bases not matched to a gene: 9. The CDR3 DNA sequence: TGCGCCAGCAGCCAATCCCGGGACAGGCCCTCCTACGAGCAGTACTTC. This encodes CASSQSRDRPSYEQYF. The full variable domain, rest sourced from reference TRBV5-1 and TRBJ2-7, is KAGVTQTPRYLIKTRGQQVTLSCSPISGHRSVSWYQQTPGQGLQFLFEYFSETQRNKGNFPGRFSGRQFSNSRSEMNVSTLELGDSALYLCASSQSRDRPSYEQYFGPGTRLTVT.

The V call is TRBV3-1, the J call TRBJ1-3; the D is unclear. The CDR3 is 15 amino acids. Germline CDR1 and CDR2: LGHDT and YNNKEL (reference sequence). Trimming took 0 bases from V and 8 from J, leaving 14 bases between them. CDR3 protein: CASSQDPTTQHTIYF. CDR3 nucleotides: TGTGCCAGCAGCCAAGATCCAACCACCCAGCACACCATATATTTT. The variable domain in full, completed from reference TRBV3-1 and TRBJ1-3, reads DTAVSQTPKYLVTQMGNDKSIKCEQNLGHDTMYWYKQDSKKFLKIMFSYNNKELIINETVPNRFSPKSPDKAHLNLHINSLELGDSAVYFCASSQDPTTQHTIYFGEGSWLTVV.

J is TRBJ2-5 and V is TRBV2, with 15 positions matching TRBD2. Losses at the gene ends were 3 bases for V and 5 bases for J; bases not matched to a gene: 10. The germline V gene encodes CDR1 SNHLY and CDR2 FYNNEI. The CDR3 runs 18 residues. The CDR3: CASSEGRTSGRGTETQYF. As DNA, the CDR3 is TGTGCCAGCAGTGAGGGGAGGACTAGCGGGAGGGGGACCGAGACCCAGTACTTC.

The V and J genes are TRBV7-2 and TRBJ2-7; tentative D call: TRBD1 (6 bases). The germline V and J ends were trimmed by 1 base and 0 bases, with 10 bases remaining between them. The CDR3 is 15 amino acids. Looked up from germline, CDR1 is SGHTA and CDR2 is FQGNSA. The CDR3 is CASSLGTGSSYEQYF. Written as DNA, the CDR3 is TGTGCCAGCAGCTTAGGAACAGGGAGCTCCTACGAGCAGTACTTC.

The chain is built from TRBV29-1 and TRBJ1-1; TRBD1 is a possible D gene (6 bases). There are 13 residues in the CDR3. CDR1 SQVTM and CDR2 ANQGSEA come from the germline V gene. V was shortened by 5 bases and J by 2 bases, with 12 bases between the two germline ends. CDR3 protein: CSVKTGRNTEAFF. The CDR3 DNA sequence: TGCAGCGTTAAGACAGGAAGAAACACTGAAGCTTTCTTT. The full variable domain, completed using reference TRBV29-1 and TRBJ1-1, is SAVISQKPSRDICQRGTSLTIQCQVDSQVTMMFWYRQQPGQSLTLIATANQGSEATYESGFVIDKFPISRPNLTFSTLTVSNMSPEDSSIYLCSVKTGRNTEAFFGQGTRLTVV.

The CDR3 protein is CASTSGGPLYEQYF. CDR3 bases: TGTGCCAGCACCAGCGGGGGTCCCTTATACGAGCAGTACTTC. The chain recombines TRBV11-2 with TRBJ2-7; 8 bases agree with TRBD2. This CDR3 comprises 14 residues. The V segment lost 7 bases and the J segment 4 bases; nucleotides outside the gene matches: 9. Germline CDR1 SGHAT, CDR2 FQNNGV.

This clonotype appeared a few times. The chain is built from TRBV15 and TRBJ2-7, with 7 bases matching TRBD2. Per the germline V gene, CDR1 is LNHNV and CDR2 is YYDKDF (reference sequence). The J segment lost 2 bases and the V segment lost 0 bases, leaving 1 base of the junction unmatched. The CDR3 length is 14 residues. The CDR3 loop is CATSREGGAYEQYF. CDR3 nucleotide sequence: TGTGCCACCAGCAGAGAGGGGGGGGCCTACGAGCAGTACTTC.

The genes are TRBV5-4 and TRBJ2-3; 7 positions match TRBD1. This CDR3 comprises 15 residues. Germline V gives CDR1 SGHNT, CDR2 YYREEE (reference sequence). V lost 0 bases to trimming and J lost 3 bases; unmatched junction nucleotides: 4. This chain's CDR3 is CASSLDPTGTDTQYF. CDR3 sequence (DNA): TGTGCCAGCAGCTTGGATCCGACAGGGACAGATACGCAGTATTTT.

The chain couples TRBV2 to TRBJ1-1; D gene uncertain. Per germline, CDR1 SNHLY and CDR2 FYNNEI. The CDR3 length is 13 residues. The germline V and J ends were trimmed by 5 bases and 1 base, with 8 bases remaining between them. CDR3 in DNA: TGTGCCAGCAGTCCTGAGTCGAACACTGAAGCTTTCTTT. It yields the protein CASSPESNTEAFF.

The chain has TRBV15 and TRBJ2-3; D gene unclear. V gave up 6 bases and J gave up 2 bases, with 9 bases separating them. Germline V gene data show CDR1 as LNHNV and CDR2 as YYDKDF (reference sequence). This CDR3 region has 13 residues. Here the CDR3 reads CATRSRFTDTQYF. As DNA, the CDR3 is TGTGCCACCAGGAGTCGGTTCACAGATACGCAGTATTTT.

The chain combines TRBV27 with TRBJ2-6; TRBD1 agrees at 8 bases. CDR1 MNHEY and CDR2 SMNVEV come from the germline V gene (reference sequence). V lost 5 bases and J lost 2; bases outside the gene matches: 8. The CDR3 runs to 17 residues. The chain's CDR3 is CASSPGQGKPGANVLTF. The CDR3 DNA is TGTGCCAGCAGTCCCGGACAGGGAAAGCCTGGGGCCAACGTCCTGACTTTC.

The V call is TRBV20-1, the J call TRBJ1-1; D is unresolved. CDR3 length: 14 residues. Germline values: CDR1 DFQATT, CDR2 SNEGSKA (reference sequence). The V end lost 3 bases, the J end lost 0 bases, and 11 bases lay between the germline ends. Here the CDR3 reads CSASLQQVNTEAFF. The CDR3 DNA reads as TGCAGTGCTAGCTTACAGCAGGTGAACACTGAAGCTTTCTTT.

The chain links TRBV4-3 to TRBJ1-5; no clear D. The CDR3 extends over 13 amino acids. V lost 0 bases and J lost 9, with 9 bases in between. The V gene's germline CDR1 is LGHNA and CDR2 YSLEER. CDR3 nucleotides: TGCGCCAGCAGCCAAGACCCTAGTAGGCCCCAGCATTTT. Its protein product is CASSQDPSRPQHF.

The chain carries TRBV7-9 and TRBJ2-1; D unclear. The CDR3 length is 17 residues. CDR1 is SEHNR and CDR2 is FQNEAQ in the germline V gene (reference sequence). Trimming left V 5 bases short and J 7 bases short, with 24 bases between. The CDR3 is CASSILEQRSGDNEQFF. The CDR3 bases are TGTGCCAGCAGCATCTTGGAACAGCGTTCTGGGGATAATGAGCAGTTCTTC.

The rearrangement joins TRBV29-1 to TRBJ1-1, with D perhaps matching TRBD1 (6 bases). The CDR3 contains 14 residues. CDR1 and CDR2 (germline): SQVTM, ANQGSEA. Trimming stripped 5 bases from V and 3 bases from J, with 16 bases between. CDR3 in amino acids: CSVSRTVGDTEAFF. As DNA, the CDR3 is TGCAGCGTTTCCCGGACAGTGGGGGACACTGAAGCTTTCTTT.

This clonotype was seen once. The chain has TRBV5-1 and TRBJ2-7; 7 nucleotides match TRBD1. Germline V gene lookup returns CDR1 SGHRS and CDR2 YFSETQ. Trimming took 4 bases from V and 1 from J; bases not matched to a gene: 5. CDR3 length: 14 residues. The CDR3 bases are TGCGCCAGCAGCGTGACAGGGAATTCCTACGAGCAGTACTTC. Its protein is CASSVTGNSYEQYF.

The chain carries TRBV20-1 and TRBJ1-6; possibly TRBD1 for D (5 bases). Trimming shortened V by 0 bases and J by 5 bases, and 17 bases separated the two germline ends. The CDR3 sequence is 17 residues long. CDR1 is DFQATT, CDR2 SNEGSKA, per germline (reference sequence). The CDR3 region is CSARELGVGVDNSPLHF. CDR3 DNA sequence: TGCAGTGCTAGAGAATTGGGCGTGGGGGTAGATAATTCACCCCTCCACTTT.

The CDR3 here is CASSPKRISEAFF. The CDR3 DNA sequence: TGTGCCAGCAGCCCTAAACGGATCTCTGAAGCTTTCTTT. The J gene is TRBJ1-1, the V gene TRBV7-2; D call uncertain. Germline loops: CDR1 SGHTA, CDR2 FQGNSA. V was pared by 5 bases and J by 6 bases, with 13 bases between. The CDR3 has 13 amino acids.

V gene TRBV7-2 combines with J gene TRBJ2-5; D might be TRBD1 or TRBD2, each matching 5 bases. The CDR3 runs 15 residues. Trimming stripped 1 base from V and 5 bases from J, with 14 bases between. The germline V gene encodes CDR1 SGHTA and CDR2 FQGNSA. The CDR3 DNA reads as TGTGCCAGCAGCTTAGAAGCAGGGTGGGAGGAGACCCAGTACTTC. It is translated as CASSLEAGWEETQYF.

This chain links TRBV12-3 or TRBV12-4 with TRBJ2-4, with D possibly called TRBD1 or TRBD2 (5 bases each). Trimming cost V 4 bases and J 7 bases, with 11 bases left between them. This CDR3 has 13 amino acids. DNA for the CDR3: TGTGCCAGCAGTTCTGTGGGACCGAACATTCAGTACTTC. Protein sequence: CASSSVGPNIQYF.

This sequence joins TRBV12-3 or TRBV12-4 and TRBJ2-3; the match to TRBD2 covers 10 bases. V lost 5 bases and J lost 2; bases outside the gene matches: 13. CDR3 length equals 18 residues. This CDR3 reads CASSPRVASGGFTDTQYF. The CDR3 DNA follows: TGTGCCAGCAGTCCTCGGGTGGCTAGCGGGGGTTTCACAGATACGCAGTATTTT.

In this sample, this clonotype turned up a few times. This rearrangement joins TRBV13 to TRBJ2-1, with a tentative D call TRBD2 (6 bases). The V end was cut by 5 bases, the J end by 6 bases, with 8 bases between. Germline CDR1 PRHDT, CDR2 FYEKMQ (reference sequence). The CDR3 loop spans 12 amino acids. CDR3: CASSLTSNEQFF. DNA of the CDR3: TGTGCCAGCAGCCTGACTAGCAATGAGCAGTTCTTC.

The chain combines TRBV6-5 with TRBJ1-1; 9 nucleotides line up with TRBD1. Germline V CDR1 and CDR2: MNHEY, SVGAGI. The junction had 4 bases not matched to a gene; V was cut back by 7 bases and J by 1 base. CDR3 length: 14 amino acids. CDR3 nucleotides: TGTGCCAGCACCTTGGGACAGGGGAACACTGAAGCTTTCTTT. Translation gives CASTLGQGNTEAFF.

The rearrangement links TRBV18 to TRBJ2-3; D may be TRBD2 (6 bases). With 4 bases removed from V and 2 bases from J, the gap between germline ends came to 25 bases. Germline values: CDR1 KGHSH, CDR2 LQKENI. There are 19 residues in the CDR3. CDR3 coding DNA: TGTGCCAGCTCACGCGTCAGGGCGGGGAGAGAACCAACCACAGATACGCAGTATTTT. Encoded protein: CASSRVRAGREPTTDTQYF.